This is a list of T cell receptor beta chains from one sample in a study of T cell responses to AZD1222 COVID-19 vaccine. Sequenced by immunoSEQ multiplex PCR; TCRdb stores in-frame clones only, minus some. The sample consists of about 150,000 clones, under 95% of them appearing once. The sequencing used peripheral blood, collected on day 0 of AZD1222 vaccination. The receptors were gathered from an adult in good health. CDR3s include the opening cysteine and the closing phenylalanine or tryptophan. The order of the fields is V gene, J gene, clone size, D gene, CDR3 DNA, CDR3 protein. The D gene is left open where the match is weak. Where a row states a size, it is once, few, many or the class of an expanded clone; other rows omit it.

v_gene: TRBV2; j_gene: TRBJ2-1; abundance: -; d_gene: -; CDR3nt: TGTGCCAGCAGGCCTAGTAGCGTAAAGAGCTCCTACAATGAGCAGTTCTTC; CDR3aa: CASRPSSVKSSYNEQFF
v_gene: TRBV7-9; j_gene: TRBJ2-1; abundance: -; d_gene: -; CDR3nt: TGTGCCAGCAGCTTAATCGGGAGAACATCGGATGAGCAGTTCTTC; CDR3aa: CASSLIGRTSDEQFF
v_gene: TRBV13; j_gene: TRBJ2-2; abundance: -; d_gene: TRBD2; CDR3nt: TGTGCCAGCAGCCTACCGACTAGCCGAACCGGGGAGCTGTTTTTT; CDR3aa: CASSLPTSRTGELFF
v_gene: TRBV7-9; j_gene: TRBJ2-5; abundance: -; d_gene: -; CDR3nt: TGTGCCAGCAGCTTAGACGGCGGTAAAGAGACCCAGTACTTC; CDR3aa: CASSLDGGKETQYF
v_gene: TRBV25-1; j_gene: TRBJ2-5; abundance: -; d_gene: TRBD1; CDR3nt: TGTGCCAGCAGTGACCGGGGACAGGGGATCCAAGAGACCCAGTACTTC; CDR3aa: CASSDRGQGIQETQYF
v_gene: TRBV5-6; j_gene: TRBJ2-3; abundance: -; d_gene: -; CDR3nt: TGTGCCAGCAGCTTCGCCAGCGGAATCACAGATACGCAGTATTTT; CDR3aa: CASSFASGITDTQYF
v_gene: TRBV15; j_gene: TRBJ2-7; abundance: -; d_gene: -; CDR3nt: TGTGCCACCAGCAGAGATCGCGAGGGGCCCTACGAGCAGTACTTC; CDR3aa: CATSRDREGPYEQYF
v_gene: TRBV7-3; j_gene: TRBJ1-2; abundance: -; d_gene: TRBD1; CDR3nt: TGTGCCAGCAGCTTGGGGACAGGGTCGGGCTTCTATGGCTACACCTTC; CDR3aa: CASSLGTGSGFYGYTF
v_gene: TRBV15; j_gene: TRBJ2-1; abundance: -; d_gene: TRBD1; CDR3nt: TGTGCCACCAGCAGAGGGACAGGAGGCTCCTACAATGAGCAGTTCTTC; CDR3aa: CATSRGTGGSYNEQFF
v_gene: TRBV18; j_gene: TRBJ2-7; abundance: -; d_gene: -; CDR3nt: TGTGCCAGCTCAGTCGCTGGGGCAGGATACGAGCAGTACTTC; CDR3aa: CASSVAGAGYEQYF
v_gene: TRBV19; j_gene: TRBJ1-6; abundance: -; d_gene: -; CDR3nt: TGTGCCAGTGCAGCGGCGTATAATTCACCCCTCCACTTT; CDR3aa: CASAAAYNSPLHF
v_gene: TRBV6-4; j_gene: TRBJ2-2; abundance: few; d_gene: -; CDR3nt: TGTGCCAGCAGTGTGGGGGAGGACACCGGGGAGCTGTTTTTT; CDR3aa: CASSVGEDTGELFF
v_gene: TRBV10-1; j_gene: TRBJ1-5; abundance: -; d_gene: -; CDR3nt: TGCGCCAGCAGTGAGTCGCGGGAGAGCAATCAGCCCCAGCATTTT; CDR3aa: CASSESRESNQPQHF
v_gene: TRBV5-1; j_gene: TRBJ2-1; abundance: -; d_gene: -; CDR3nt: TGCGCCAGCAGCTTGGCCCCGGGAGATTTCTACAATGAGCAGTTCTTC; CDR3aa: CASSLAPGDFYNEQFF
v_gene: TRBV10-2; j_gene: TRBJ1-1; abundance: once; d_gene: -; CDR3nt: TGCGCCAGCAGTGAGTCGTCGGCAACTGAAGCTTTCTTT; CDR3aa: CASSESSATEAFF
v_gene: TRBV9; j_gene: TRBJ2-3; abundance: -; d_gene: -; CDR3nt: TGTGCCAGCAGCGTCCAGGGATGGGGAGTTGGTTCAGATACGCAGTATTTT; CDR3aa: CASSVQGWGVGSDTQYF
v_gene: TRBV9; j_gene: TRBJ1-2; abundance: -; d_gene: -; CDR3nt: TGTGCCAGCAGCCCCACCTCAGGGCCGCTATATGGCTACACCTTC; CDR3aa: CASSPTSGPLYGYTF